Sequencing of this T cell receptor beta chain was carried out in a study of blood T cell repertoires in COVID-19. Study in general: Spain, Italy and the United States supplied samples that represented acute and convalescent COVID-19. Nucleic acid was either cDNA or gDNA, and it came from T cells, B-cell-depleted T cells, or PBMCs.

This CDR3 has 17 residues. The V gene's germline CDR1 is LNHDA and CDR2 SQIVND (reference sequence). V lost 7 bases, J lost 5 bases, and 24 bases lay in between. This clone is a singleton in its sample. Per the original methods: Using reference gene primer amplification, nucleated cell counts were estimated. Sequenced by immunoSEQ multiplex PCR; TCRdb stores in-frame clones only, minus some. V and J calls plus clone size are reproduced from that table; the DNA served to infer D and trimming. The sample consists of about 300,000 clones, around 85% of them appearing once. The chain recombines TRBV19 with TRBJ1-5, with D tentatively TRBD1 (6 bases). This TCR derives from a human donor with COVID-19, enrolled during active disease. The donor label of this sample is uncertain. The sequencing input was peripheral blood. CDR3 sequence: CASNDQRQESTDQPQHF. DNA for the CDR3: TGTGCCAGTAACGATCAGCGACAGGAAAGTACAGATCAGCCCCAGCATTTT.